The present T cell receptor beta chain was sequenced within a study of spatial heterogeneity in lung cancer (dated by TCRdb to the late 2010s). With regard to the full study: Beta-chain transcripts were consistently detected in greater numbers than alpha-chain transcripts, which likely reflects a higher abundance of beta-chain transcripts. In the raw uncorrected reads, each unique combination of TCR and UMI appeared more than ten times on average. In non-small cell lung cancer, the study quantitatively compared TCR alpha and beta repertoires across several tumor regions, matched nontumor lung, and blood. Nonsynonymous mutation counts, determined by whole-exome sequencing of tumor tissue, were related to features of the TCR repertoire. Both alpha and beta chains were TCR-sequenced in 200 or so tumor regions, around 64 matched nontumor lung samples and 45 to 60 PBMC samples obtained at surgery. Broad study findings and their caveats: Confirming at a functional level the hypothesis that regional TCRs recognize regional mutations was considered to require additional single-cell paired TCR alpha and beta sequencing. Ubiquitous expanded tumor TCRs showed up in blood more often at tumor resection than at routine follow-up.

Reading from cysteine to phenylalanine, the CDR3 counts 16 amino acids. Only CDR3 DNA remains: 48 bases, in frame from the first base. Compared with germline, V lacks 5 bases and J lacks 1 base; bases without a gene match: 8. Based on the germline V gene, the CDR1 and CDR2 sequences are MNHEY and SVGEGT. Libraries came from 5' RACE. The data were produced on a NextSeq 500. To allow correction of PCR and sequencing errors, the TCR library protocol tagged every TCR cDNA molecule with a unique molecular identifier. From the authors' description of their analysis: TCR identification, UMI-based error correction and CDR3 extraction were all carried out with Decombinator tools. Expanded TCRs were defined as those above a frequency of 2 per 1,000, corresponding to the top 1% of the tumor frequency distribution. Rényi diversity was computed with the R vegan package after subsampling each repertoire 100 times to 5,000 TCRs. CDR3 similarity networks were constructed using string-kernel similarity of amino acid triplets, with links drawn between CDR3s whose pairwise similarity was above 0.82. The raw public data were reprocessed by TCRdb itself: fastp quality trimming at Q25, MiXCR clonotype calling, in-frame beta chains only. Merged by CDR3 protein, the rows form single entries marked with the most common genes and DNA. In this record, the V and J calls reflect TCRdb's handling and not the investigators' own analysis. The sample yields about 38,000 distinct CDR3 sequences; 7.5% were counted once. The ten most abundant clones make up approximately 30% of the sample.

This sample's time point label indicates: sample taken at primary tumor resection. For TCR sequencing, whole RNA was extracted from tumor and nontumor lung tissue, or from cryopreserved PBMC samples, and no cell sorting was done. Samples were obtained from 65 to 90 patients with early-stage, untreated non-small cell lung cancer from the lung TRACERx cohort. A patient was chosen for TCR sequencing only when enough RNA was available from at least two tumor regions. Points on this clonotype: No antigen is known for it. No much larger clonotype is one base removed from it; base qualities were not supplied.

The material sequenced was PBMCs, taken at surgery. This receptor chain uses TRBV6-2 or TRBV6-3 and TRBJ2-4; TRBD1 fits 7 bases in the junction. This sequence was found in a male donor with early-stage non-small cell lung cancer. The CDR3 reads as follows: CASSPTGVGAKNIQYF. The DNA is TGTGCCAGCAGTCCAACAGGGGTAGGGGCCAAAAACATTCAGTACTTC.